The 25 T cell receptor beta chains presented below share a single source sample, sequenced in a study of blood T cell repertoires in COVID-19. Some clones are missing from TCRdb's copy, which holds only in-frame ones; the method was immunoSEQ multiplex PCR. Among around 170,000 clones listed, roughly four fifths were seen once. Sequencing was done on a sample of peripheral blood. The receptors were gathered from a man aged 25 to 40 with active or convalescent COVID-19.

This clone came up a few times. This chain links TRBV9 with TRBJ1-1, with no clear D. Germline CDR1 is SGDLS and CDR2 is YYNGEE. V was pared by 0 bases and J by 3 bases, with 18 bases between. This CDR3 comprises 17 residues. The chain's CDR3 is CASSVVPGLGLDTEAFF. CDR3 bases: TGTGCCAGCAGCGTAGTCCCGGGTCTGGGTCTGGACACTGAAGCTTTCTTT. Using reference TRBV9 and TRBJ1-1 for the parts outside the CDR3, the full variable domain is DSGVTQTPKHLITATGQRVTLRCSPRSGDLSVYWYQQSLDQGLQFLIQYYNGEERAKGNILERFSAQQFPDLHSELNLSSLELGDSALYFCASSVVPGLGLDTEAFFGQGTRLTVV.

The rearrangement uses TRBV21-1 and TRBJ1-1; the listed D gene, TRBD1, was not tested against the DNA. TRBV21-1 constitutes a pseudogene. This CDR3 region has 17 residues. The CDR3 loop reads CASSKEGTEALNTEAFF. The CDR3 nucleotides are TGTGCCAGCAGCAAAGAGGGGACAGAGGCCTTGAACACTGAAGCTTTCTTT.

The chain couples TRBV10-1 to TRBJ2-3; TRBD2 might be the D (5 bases). V dropped 3 bases and J dropped 0 bases, with 10 bases sitting between them. This CDR3 spans 15 amino acids. The germline V gene has CDR1 WNHNN and CDR2 SYGVQD (reference sequence). DNA of the CDR3: TGCGCCAGCAGTGAATCGGAGGTTAGCACAGATACGCAGTATTTT. Translation: CASSESEVSTDTQYF.

CDR3 amino acids: CASSYLDTQYF. CDR3 nucleotide sequence: TGTGCCAGCAGTTATCTAGATACGCAGTATTTT. The chain uses TRBV12-3 or TRBV12-4 and TRBJ2-3; D is undetermined. The V end was cut by 4 bases, the J end by 5 bases, with 4 bases between. The CDR3 spans 11 residues.

The rearrangement uses TRBV5-4 and TRBJ2-6; 7 bases match TRBD1. CDR3 length equals 18 residues. V lost 4 bases to trimming and J lost 2 bases; unmatched junction nucleotides: 12. Germline CDR1 is SGHNT and CDR2 is YYREEE (reference sequence). CDR3 DNA: TGTGCCAGCAGCCACATAGGGGGCTCCCCCCCTGGGGCCAACGTCCTGACTTTC. This encodes CASSHIGGSPPGANVLTF.

The chain links TRBV7-3 to TRBJ2-5; D is possibly TRBD2 (5 bases). Germline V gives CDR1 SGHTA, CDR2 FQGTGA. There are 15 residues in the CDR3. Trimming stripped 0 bases from V and 0 bases from J, with 8 bases between. The CDR3 nucleotides read TGTGCCAGCAGCTTAACGTACGGGGACCAAGAGACCCAGTACTTC. Translation gives CASSLTYGDQETQYF.

The chain joins TRBV30 to TRBJ2-5; possibly TRBD2 for D (6 bases). The CDR3 is 11 amino acids. V lost 4 bases, J lost 5 bases, and 8 bases lay in between. The germline gives CDR1 GTSNPN, CDR2 SVGIG (reference sequence). The DNA for the CDR3 is TGTGCCTGGATACGGGGGGAGACCCAGTACTTC. Protein sequence: CAWIRGETQYF.

This clone has a handful of counts. The CDR3 nucleotides read TGCAGCGTTGACTGGGGGGGGAACACTGAAGCTTTCTTT. It encodes CSVDWGGNTEAFF. J is TRBJ1-1 and V is TRBV29-1; tentative D call: TRBD1 (5 bases). The germline V gene encodes CDR1 SQVTM and CDR2 ANQGSEA. Deletions cut 3 bases from V and 1 base from J, with 9 bases between. The CDR3 has 13 residues.

On this clone: Other DNA sequences of this sample code for an identical CDR3. This chain uses TRBV6-4 with TRBJ2-3, with D possibly being TRBD2 (6 bases). V lost 0 bases, J lost 0 bases, and 7 bases lay in between. The CDR3 consists of 15 residues. The germline V gene has CDR1 MRHNA and CDR2 SNTAGT. For the CDR3, the DNA is TGTGCCAGCAGTGACTCGGGGGGAAGCACAGATACGCAGTATTTT. It is translated as CASSDSGGSTDTQYF.

This clone appeared a single time. The genes are TRBV9 and TRBJ2-1, with 10 bases matching TRBD2. V lost 0 bases to trimming and J lost 8 bases; unmatched junction nucleotides: 5. The CDR3 has 15 residues. The germline gives CDR1 SGDLS, CDR2 YYNGEE. CDR3 in DNA: TGTGCCAGCAGCGTAGGGGGACTAGCGTTAGATGAGCAGTTCTTC. This sequence encodes CASSVGGLALDEQFF.

The chain has TRBV19 and TRBJ1-1; unclear D gene. Germline V CDR1 and CDR2: LNHDA, SQIVND (reference sequence). The CDR3 covers 17 residues. V dropped 7 bases and J dropped 0 bases, with 21 bases sitting between them. The CDR3 bases are TGTGCCAGTAATGAAGGGAGGTACTCCCTTATGAACACTGAAGCTTTCTTT. Amino acids: CASNEGRYSLMNTEAFF.

The V gene is TRBV24-1, the J gene TRBJ1-1, with D hard to call. The CDR3 is 13 residues long. V was shortened by 9 bases and J by 3 bases, with 13 bases between the two germline ends. Germline-derived CDR1 and CDR2 are KGHDR and SFDVKD. The CDR3 here is CATRGSLDTEAFF. CDR3 sequence (DNA): TGTGCCACCCGCGGCAGTCTTGACACTGAAGCTTTCTTT.

The CDR3 sequence: CASRETVGYTF. CDR3 nucleotide sequence: TGTGCCAGCAGGGAGACAGTTGGCTACACCTTC. The genes are TRBV2 and TRBJ1-2; tentative D call: TRBD1 (5 bases). V lost 6 bases and J 7 bases, leaving 9 bases between the germline ends. There are 11 residues in the CDR3. Per germline, CDR1 SNHLY and CDR2 FYNNEI.

V is TRBV25-1 and J is TRBJ2-1, with D maybe TRBD1 (7 bases). Trimming shortened V by 8 bases and J by 3 bases, and 11 bases separated the two germline ends. CDR1 MGHDK and CDR2 SYGVNS come from the germline V gene. The CDR3 loop spans 13 amino acids. The CDR3 nucleotides are TGTGCCAGCCGGGGGACAGACTACAATGAGCAGTTCTTC. Protein: CASRGTDYNEQFF.

The chain combines TRBV30 with TRBJ1-4; the match to TRBD1 covers 9 bases. J lost 3 bases, V lost 3 bases, and 5 bases had no gene match. This CDR3 comprises 15 residues. Germline CDR1 and CDR2: GTSNPN and SVGIG (reference sequence). CDR3 bases: TGTGCCTGGAGGGCCGGGACAGGGCCTAATGAAAAACTGTTTTTT. Its translation: CAWRAGTGPNEKLFF.

This chain uses TRBV9 with TRBJ1-4, with 9 bases fitting TRBD1. CDR3 size: 14 residues. In germline, CDR1 is SGDLS, CDR2 YYNGEE. V shed 3 bases, J shed 5 bases, and the junction held 2 bases outside the gene matches. The CDR3 coding sequence is TGTGCCAGCAGCGAGGGACAGGGCAATGAAAAACTGTTTTTT. Its protein product is CASSEGQGNEKLFF.

The J gene is TRBJ1-1, the V gene TRBV10-3, with a weak D call TRBD1 (5 bases). CDR3 size: 16 residues. Trimming pared 3 bases from V and 2 bases from J, leaving 16 bases between. Germline V gives CDR1 ENHRY, CDR2 SYGVKD. The CDR3 loop reads CAISDSAGGGNTEAFF. DNA for the CDR3: TGTGCCATCAGTGATTCGGCCGGGGGTGGAAACACTGAAGCTTTCTTT.

The V and J genes are TRBV13 and TRBJ1-2; TRBD1 matches 10 bases. J gave up 5 bases and V 0 bases, and 3 bases lay outside the gene matches. The germline V gene has CDR1 PRHDT and CDR2 FYEKMQ (reference sequence). The CDR3 consists of 15 residues. CDR3 sequence: CASSLGTGGRYGYTF. The CDR3 bases are TGTGCCAGCAGCTTAGGGACAGGGGGCCGGTATGGCTACACCTTC. Full variable domain (outside the CDR3, taken from reference TRBV13 and TRBJ1-2): AAGVIQSPRHLIKEKRETATLKCYPIPRHDTVYWYQQGPGQDPQFLISFYEKMQSDKGSIPDRFSAQQFSDYHSELNMSSLELGDSALYFCASSLGTGGRYGYTFGSGTRLTVV.

V and J are TRBV24-1 and TRBJ1-2; perhaps TRBD1 as D (6 bases). Germline CDR1 is KGHDR and CDR2 is SFDVKD. V was shortened by 3 bases and J by 5 bases, with 12 bases between the two germline ends. This CDR3 region has 14 residues. The CDR3: CATSDTGGRYGYTF. As DNA, the CDR3 is TGTGCCACCAGTGATACCGGGGGGCGTTATGGCTACACCTTC.

Note on this clone: This CDR3 is also generated by other DNA sequences in the sample. V and J are TRBV19 and TRBJ2-2; D perhaps matches TRBD1 (5 bases). Germline CDR1 reads LNHDA; CDR2 reads SQIVND (reference sequence). The CDR3 has 14 amino acids. V lost 3 bases to trimming and J lost 2 bases, with 7 bases between them. The CDR3: CASSITGNTGELFF. Here the CDR3 DNA reads TGTGCCAGTAGTATTACAGGAAACACCGGGGAGCTGTTTTTT.

This clone was recorded a few times. The rearrangement links TRBV30 to TRBJ1-6; D is undetermined. This CDR3 is built from 11 residues. The V and J ends lost 3 bases and 11 bases respectively, with 8 bases between them. Germline-derived CDR1 and CDR2 are GTSNPN and SVGIG (reference sequence). The CDR3 protein is CAWRREAPLHF. For the CDR3, the DNA is TGTGCCTGGAGACGGGAAGCACCCCTCCACTTT.

This clone was observed a single time. CDR3 residues: CASSLYPPGGGFSGNTIYF. DNA for the CDR3: TGTGCCAGCAGTTTATACCCTCCCGGTGGAGGCTTCTCTGGAAACACCATATATTTT. The chain carries TRBV27 and TRBJ1-3; D is unresolved. The V end lost 1 base, the J end lost 0 bases, and 19 bases lay between the germline ends. The CDR3 loop spans 19 amino acids. In germline, CDR1 is MNHEY, CDR2 SMNVEV (reference sequence).

The rearrangement links TRBV4-2 to TRBJ2-2, with D tentatively TRBD1 (6 bases). Germline values: CDR1 LGHNA, CDR2 YNFKEQ. The CDR3 spans 17 residues. The V end lost 0 bases, the J end lost 0 bases, and 11 bases lay between the germline ends. The CDR3 spells CASSQDQGYANTGELFF. CDR3 bases: TGTGCCAGCAGCCAAGATCAGGGGTACGCGAACACCGGGGAGCTGTTTTTT.

This chain links TRBV28 with TRBJ2-4, with TRBD2 identical over 7 bases. The CDR3 extends over 13 amino acids. V gave up 5 bases and J gave up 7 bases; unmatched junction bases: 5. Germline V CDR1 and CDR2: MDHEN, SYDVKM. The CDR3 nucleotides read TGTGCCAGCAGTAAGGGAGGGAGCAACATTCAGTACTTC. Protein sequence: CASSKGGSNIQYF.

The chain has TRBV7-2 and TRBJ2-1, with a weak D call TRBD2 (6 bases). Per the germline V gene, CDR1 is SGHTA and CDR2 is FQGNSA. The CDR3 contains 15 residues. V lost 5 bases, J lost 5 bases, and 16 bases lay in between. CDR3 sequence reads: CASSLEAGFNNEQFF. For the CDR3, the DNA is TGTGCCAGCAGCCTCGAGGCGGGATTTAACAATGAGCAGTTCTTC.